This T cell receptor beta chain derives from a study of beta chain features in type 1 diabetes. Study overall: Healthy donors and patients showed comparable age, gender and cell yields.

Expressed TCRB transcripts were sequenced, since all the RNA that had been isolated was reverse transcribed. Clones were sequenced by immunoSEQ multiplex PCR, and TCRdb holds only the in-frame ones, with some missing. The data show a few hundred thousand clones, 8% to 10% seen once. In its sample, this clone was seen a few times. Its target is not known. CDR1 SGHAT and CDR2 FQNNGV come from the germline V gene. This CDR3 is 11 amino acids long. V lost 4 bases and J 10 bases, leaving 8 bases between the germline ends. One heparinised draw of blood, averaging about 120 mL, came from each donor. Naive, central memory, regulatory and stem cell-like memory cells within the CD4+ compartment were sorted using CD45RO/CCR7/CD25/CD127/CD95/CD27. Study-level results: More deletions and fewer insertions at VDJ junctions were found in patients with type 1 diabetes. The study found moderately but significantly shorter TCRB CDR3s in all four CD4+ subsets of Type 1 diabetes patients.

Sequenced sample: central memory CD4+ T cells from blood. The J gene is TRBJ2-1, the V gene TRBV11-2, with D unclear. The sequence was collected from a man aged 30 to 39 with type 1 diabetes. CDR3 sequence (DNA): TGTGCCAGCAGCTCCCAGGTAGAGCAGTTCTTC. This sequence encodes CASSSQVEQFF.